These T cell receptor beta chains were read from a single sample in a study of shared clonotypes between healthy human individuals. The repertoire was sequenced with immunoSEQ multiplex PCR; TCRdb's copy has only in-frame clones and lacks some. The top ten clones hold 0.13% of a sample with about 2 million clones, roughly 96% of them seen once. The specimen sequenced was naive CD4+ T cells sorted from blood. Every receptor here comes from a man between 18 and 35 years old in good health. Each CDR3 is given with its conserved first and last residue. The D gene is left open where the match is weak. Only some rows state a clone size, as once, few, many or a class for expanded clones.

j_call: TRBJ1-1; clone_size: .; d_call: .; v_call: TRBV27; cdr3_nt: TGTGCCAGTAGAATGGGTTTGAACACTGAAGCTTTCTTT; cdr3_aa: CASRMGLNTEAFF
j_call: TRBJ2-3; clone_size: .; d_call: TRBD2; v_call: TRBV7-9; cdr3_nt: TGTGCCAGCAGCTTATCTAGCGGGAGAGTCACAGATACGCAGTATTTT; cdr3_aa: CASSLSSGRVTDTQYF
j_call: TRBJ1-1; clone_size: .; d_call: .; v_call: TRBV10-3; cdr3_nt: TGTGCCATCAGTGGATCAGGGTATGGGAACACTGAAGCTTTCTTT; cdr3_aa: CAISGSGYGNTEAFF
j_call: TRBJ2-3; clone_size: once; d_call: TRBD2; v_call: TRBV9; cdr3_nt: TGTGCCAGCAGCCTTGGACTAGCGGGGACAGATACGCAGTATTTT; cdr3_aa: CASSLGLAGTDTQYF
j_call: TRBJ1-2; clone_size: .; d_call: TRBD1; v_call: TRBV5-4; cdr3_nt: TGTGCCAGCAGCGAAGGACAGGGGGCGACGGGCTACACCTTC; cdr3_aa: CASSEGQGATGYTF
j_call: TRBJ2-7; clone_size: .; d_call: .; v_call: TRBV10-2; cdr3_nt: TGCGCCAGCTTGACCGGAGGGGCCTACGAGCAGTACTTC; cdr3_aa: CASLTGGAYEQYF
j_call: TRBJ2-7; clone_size: .; d_call: .; v_call: TRBV6-5; cdr3_nt: TGTGCCAGCAGTTACATGGCTGGAAGCTCCTACGAGCAGTACTTC; cdr3_aa: CASSYMAGSSYEQYF
j_call: TRBJ1-5; clone_size: .; d_call: .; v_call: TRBV7-9; cdr3_nt: TGTGCCAGCAGCTTCACGGGAGGGGACCAGCATTTT; cdr3_aa: CASSFTGGDQHF
j_call: TRBJ1-1; clone_size: .; d_call: TRBD1; v_call: TRBV7-8; cdr3_nt: TGTGCCAGCAGCTTAGTTTGGGGACAGGGAATGAACACTGAAGCTTTCTTT; cdr3_aa: CASSLVWGQGMNTEAFF
j_call: TRBJ2-7; clone_size: once; d_call: .; v_call: TRBV5-1; cdr3_nt: TGCGCCAGCAGATCCAGCGCTACCTACGAGCAGTACTTC; cdr3_aa: CASRSSATYEQYF
j_call: TRBJ1-3; clone_size: .; d_call: .; v_call: TRBV11-2; cdr3_nt: TGTGCCAGCAGCTACCAGAAAACAGGGATAGTGAACACCATATATTTT; cdr3_aa: CASSYQKTGIVNTIYF
j_call: TRBJ2-1; clone_size: .; d_call: TRBD1; v_call: TRBV5-6; cdr3_nt: TGTGCCAGCAGCTTGGAACAGGGGGCGGGACTCGGGCAGTTCTTC; cdr3_aa: CASSLEQGAGLGQFF
j_call: TRBJ1-2; clone_size: .; d_call: TRBD1; v_call: TRBV6-5; cdr3_nt: TGTGCCAGCAGTTTGGGACAGGGAGACTATGGCTACACCTTC; cdr3_aa: CASSLGQGDYGYTF
j_call: TRBJ2-7; clone_size: .; d_call: .; v_call: TRBV28; cdr3_nt: TGTGCCAGCAGGCGGACATGGGGCGCCAAGCAGTACTTC; cdr3_aa: CASRRTWGAKQYF
j_call: TRBJ2-1; clone_size: .; d_call: TRBD1; v_call: TRBV6-1; cdr3_nt: TGTGCCAGCACCCGAGCAGGGGGCCATGAGCAGTTCTTC; cdr3_aa: CASTRAGGHEQFF
j_call: TRBJ2-5; clone_size: .; d_call: .; v_call: TRBV28; cdr3_nt: TGTGCCAGCACCCGGGGCCCTCGGGAGACCCAGTACTTC; cdr3_aa: CASTRGPRETQYF
j_call: TRBJ2-7; clone_size: .; d_call: .; v_call: TRBV5-1; cdr3_nt: TGCGCCAGCAGCTTCGGCAAGAGCTCCTACGAGCAGTACTTC; cdr3_aa: CASSFGKSSYEQYF
j_call: TRBJ1-5; clone_size: .; d_call: .; v_call: TRBV28; cdr3_nt: TGTGCCAGCAGTTTCGGGGGGTACCAGCCCCAGCATTTT; cdr3_aa: CASSFGGYQPQHF
j_call: TRBJ1-5; clone_size: once; d_call: TRBD1; v_call: TRBV6-1; cdr3_nt: TGTGCCAGCAGTGAATGGACAGGGGAAGGGCAGCCCCAGCATTTT; cdr3_aa: CASSEWTGEGQPQHF
j_call: TRBJ2-1; clone_size: .; d_call: .; v_call: TRBV5-1; cdr3_nt: TGCGCCAGCAGCGAGCGGACCTCCTACAATGAGCAGTTCTTC; cdr3_aa: CASSERTSYNEQFF
j_call: TRBJ2-5; clone_size: .; d_call: .; v_call: TRBV6-1; cdr3_nt: TGTGCCAGCAGTGAAGGAACAGGCCAAGAGACCCAGTACTTC; cdr3_aa: CASSEGTGQETQYF
j_call: TRBJ2-7; clone_size: .; d_call: TRBD2; v_call: TRBV2; cdr3_nt: TGTGCCAGCAGCGGGGACAGCGGGGGGACCTACGAGCAGTACTTC; cdr3_aa: CASSGDSGGTYEQYF
j_call: TRBJ1-1; clone_size: .; d_call: .; v_call: TRBV19; cdr3_nt: TGTGCCAGTAGTCTCGGGGGGGCCGGCACTGAAGCTTTCTTT; cdr3_aa: CASSLGGAGTEAFF
j_call: TRBJ2-7; clone_size: once; d_call: .; v_call: TRBV4-1; cdr3_nt: TGCGCCAGCAGCCAAGGAAGCGACTATTCCTACGAGCAGTACTTC; cdr3_aa: CASSQGSDYSYEQYF
j_call: TRBJ2-5; clone_size: .; d_call: TRBD2; v_call: TRBV10-3; cdr3_nt: TGTGCCATCAGTGGAGAACGGGGGGGAGGGACCCAGTACTTC; cdr3_aa: CAISGERGGGTQYF
j_call: TRBJ2-3; clone_size: .; d_call: .; v_call: TRBV5-6; cdr3_nt: TGTGCCAGCAGCTTGGCCCGGGGTTCAGCAGGCACAGATACGCAGTATTTT; cdr3_aa: CASSLARGSAGTDTQYF
j_call: TRBJ2-1; clone_size: .; d_call: TRBD1; v_call: TRBV9; cdr3_nt: TGTGCCAGCAGCCCCGGGACAGGGGGCTCCGTCTACAATGAGCAGTTCTTC; cdr3_aa: CASSPGTGGSVYNEQFF
j_call: TRBJ2-5; clone_size: .; d_call: TRBD1; v_call: TRBV25-1; cdr3_nt: TGTGCCAGCTCTACAACAGGGGGCCAAGAGACCCAGTACTTC; cdr3_aa: CASSTTGGQETQYF
j_call: TRBJ1-2; clone_size: .; d_call: .; v_call: TRBV1; cdr3_nt: TGCACCAGCAGCCAAAATAGAAACAGAATTAACTATGGCTACACCTTC; cdr3_aa: CTSSQNRNRINYGYTF
j_call: TRBJ1-6; clone_size: .; d_call: .; v_call: TRBV10-3; cdr3_nt: TGTGCCATCAGTGAGGGGGTTTTGCAGGGACGTAATTCACCCCTCCACTTT; cdr3_aa: CAISEGVLQGRNSPLHF
j_call: TRBJ2-5; clone_size: .; d_call: .; v_call: TRBV2; cdr3_nt: TGTGCCAGCAAAGAGGGCAGGGGTAAAGAGACCCAGTACTTC; cdr3_aa: CASKEGRGKETQYF
j_call: TRBJ2-6; clone_size: .; d_call: TRBD2; v_call: TRBV28; cdr3_nt: TGTGCCAGCAGGCACCGGGGAGGGACTCGTCATTCTGGGGCCAACGTCCTGACTTTC; cdr3_aa: CASRHRGGTRHSGANVLTF
j_call: TRBJ1-2; clone_size: .; d_call: TRBD1; v_call: TRBV5-1; cdr3_nt: TGCGCCAGCAGCTTGAGGGGGCAGGATGGCTACACCTTC; cdr3_aa: CASSLRGQDGYTF
j_call: TRBJ2-7; clone_size: .; d_call: TRBD2; v_call: TRBV4-1; cdr3_nt: TGCGCCAGCAGCCAAGGGGGAGGGCCGTACGAGCAGTACTTC; cdr3_aa: CASSQGGGPYEQYF
j_call: TRBJ2-6; clone_size: .; d_call: .; v_call: TRBV9; cdr3_nt: TGTGCCAGCAGCGAAGGGACCCTCCTCTGGGCCAACGTCCTGACTTTC; cdr3_aa: CASSEGTLLWANVLTF
j_call: TRBJ2-7; clone_size: .; d_call: .; v_call: TRBV7-9; cdr3_nt: TGTGCCAGCAACTCAGGATCCTACGAGCAGTACTTC; cdr3_aa: CASNSGSYEQYF
j_call: TRBJ2-7; clone_size: .; d_call: TRBD2; v_call: TRBV18; cdr3_nt: TGTGCCAGCTCACCACGGGAGGGCTACGAGCAGTACTTC; cdr3_aa: CASSPREGYEQYF